Presented here are 2 T cell receptor beta chains from one specimen sequenced in a study of response to subunit inactivated influenza vaccine. In TCRdb, the RT-PCR reads were re-called with MiXCR into one record per CDR3 protein. The sample records over 800,000 distinct CDR3 sequences, 21% being singletons. The specimen comprised PBMCs from blood, sampled roughly 5 days after vaccination. The receptors stem from a middle-aged man who received an inactivated influenza vaccine.

This clonotype has a handful of counts. This chain uses TRBV20-1 with TRBJ2-7; D is possibly TRBD1 or TRBD2 (7 bases each). The CDR3 consists of 12 residues. With 6 bases removed from V and 7 bases from J, the gap between germline ends came to 16 bases. Germline loops: CDR1 DFQATT, CDR2 SNEGSKA (reference sequence). The CDR3 DNA reads TGCAGTGCCGGGGGGACAGAGGTGGAGCAGTACTTC. Translating gives CSAGGTEVEQYF.

The chain is built from TRBV6-1 and TRBJ2-2; 8 bases are shared with TRBD1. J was trimmed by 1 base and V by 8 bases; bases with no gene match: 6. This CDR3 spans 15 amino acids. Germline V gene sequence: CDR1 MNHNS, CDR2 SASEGT. The CDR3 sequence is CASAWGQVNTGELFF. The CDR3, as DNA: TGTGCCAGCGCTTGGGGACAGGTGAACACCGGGGAGCTGTTTTTT.